The 22 T cell receptor beta chains given below trace back to one sample, sequenced in a study of CD4+ T cells in melanoma. TCRdb's copy holds only in-frame clones and misses some; the assay was immunoSEQ multiplex PCR. The profile shows around 100,000 clones, about nine tenths of them singletons. Sample: peripheral blood. The receptors derive from a human donor with melanoma.

The chain has TRBV7-8 and TRBJ2-4; D unclear. The CDR3 consists of 13 residues. V gave up 1 base and J gave up 5 bases, with 6 bases separating them. Germline V CDR1 and CDR2: SGHVS, FQNEAQ. CDR3 nucleotides: TGTGCCAGCAGCTTAGACCTAGAAAACATTCAGTACTTC. It translates to CASSLDLENIQYF.

The chain couples TRBV30 to TRBJ1-2, with D uncertain. The V end was cut by 2 bases, the J end by 5 bases, with 15 bases between. CDR3 length equals 14 residues. The germline gives CDR1 GTSNPN, CDR2 SVGIG (reference sequence). The CDR3 region is CAWSPRASTYGYTF. The DNA for the CDR3 is TGTGCCTGGAGTCCTAGGGCCTCCACTTATGGCTACACCTTC.

The rearrangement links TRBV7-6 to TRBJ2-5; tentative D call: TRBD2 (5 bases). Germline V lookup: CDR1 SGHVS, CDR2 FNYEAQ. Trimming took off 5 bases at V and 7 bases at J, with 11 bases between the two ends. This CDR3 contains 12 residues. DNA of the CDR3: TGTGCCAGCAGCGGACTCAGTAGGACCCAGTACTTC. This translates into CASSGLSRTQYF.

The chain carries TRBV28 and TRBJ1-3; D may be TRBD1 (5 bases). The CDR3 length is 16 residues. Deletions cut 5 bases from V and 4 bases from J, with 18 bases between. Germline CDR1 and CDR2: MDHEN and SYDVKM. The CDR3 is CASSVFGGHQGNTIYF. CDR3 coding DNA: TGTGCCAGCAGTGTCTTTGGGGGTCACCAGGGAAACACCATATATTTT.

The chain is built from TRBV27 and TRBJ2-7, with D maybe TRBD1 (6 bases). CDR1 MNHEY and CDR2 SMNVEV come from the germline V gene (reference sequence). CDR3 size: 15 residues. Between the trimmed V and J ends, which lost 3 bases and 2 bases, there was a span of 14 bases. CDR3 residues: CASSFAQGSAYEQYF. The DNA for the CDR3 is TGTGCCAGCAGTTTCGCACAGGGCAGCGCCTACGAGCAGTACTTC.

CDR3 region: CASSVSGLNTEAFF. The DNA of the CDR3 is TGTGCCAGCAGCGTATCAGGGCTGAACACTGAAGCTTTCTTT. V is TRBV9 and J is TRBJ1-1; possibly TRBD1 for D (5 bases). The CDR3 is made up of 14 amino acids. Trimming left V 1 base short and J 0 bases short, with 7 bases between. CDR1 is SGDLS, CDR2 YYNGEE, per germline.

The chain has TRBV7-2 and TRBJ1-2, with D hard to call. CDR3 length equals 16 residues. The germline gives CDR1 SGHTA, CDR2 FQGNSA. The germline V and J ends were trimmed by 5 bases and 4 bases, with 20 bases remaining between them. CDR3 sequence: CASSPQSRQTTYGYTF. In DNA form, the CDR3 reads TGTGCCAGCAGCCCCCAAAGTAGGCAGACAACCTATGGCTACACCTTC.

The chain couples TRBV5-5 to TRBJ1-1; possible D gene TRBD1, 6 bases. CDR3 length: 13 amino acids. The V end was cut by 1 base, the J end by 8 bases, with 12 bases between. Per germline, CDR1 SGHKS and CDR2 YYEKEE (reference sequence). DNA for the CDR3: TGTGCCAGCAGCTTGTTACAGGGAACCGAAGCTTTCTTT. Its protein product is CASSLLQGTEAFF.

This chain joins TRBV5-6 and TRBJ1-6; TRBD1 aligns across 8 bases. The CDR3 length is 15 residues. J lost 8 bases, V lost 0 bases, and 4 bases had no gene match. Germline V gene data show CDR1 as SGHDT and CDR2 as YYEEEE. As DNA, the CDR3 is TGTGCCAGCAGCTTGGTCGACAGGGGACATTCACCCCTCCACTTT. Translating it yields CASSLVDRGHSPLHF.

V gene TRBV11-2 combines with J gene TRBJ2-7, with D unresolved. CDR3 size: 12 residues. The germline V gene encodes CDR1 SGHAT and CDR2 FQNNGV. V was clipped by 2 bases and J by 5 bases, with 7 bases between them. The CDR3 protein is CASSLTVDEQYF. DNA of the CDR3: TGTGCCAGCAGCTTAACCGTAGACGAGCAGTACTTC.

The chain uses TRBV2 and TRBJ2-3; D possibly corresponds to TRBD1 (5 bases). The CDR3 spans 13 residues. V lost 8 bases to trimming and J lost 4 bases, with 13 bases between them. The germline V gene encodes CDR1 SNHLY and CDR2 FYNNEI. The chain's CDR3 is CASSGIRADTQYF. As DNA, the CDR3 is TGTGCCAGCTCAGGGATTCGTGCAGATACGCAGTATTTT.

The chain has TRBV4-3 and TRBJ2-7, with unresolved D. V lost 0 bases, J lost 2 bases, and 8 bases lay in between. Per the germline V gene, CDR1 is LGHNA and CDR2 is YSLEER. This CDR3 contains 14 residues. CDR3 DNA sequence: TGCGCCAGCAGCCAAGATCTGGGCCCCTACGAGCAGTACTTC. It specifies CASSQDLGPYEQYF.

This chain uses TRBV28 with TRBJ1-2; TRBD1 aligns across 7 bases. The V gene's germline CDR1 is MDHEN and CDR2 SYDVKM. This CDR3 region has 15 residues. The V gene end was trimmed by 2 bases and the J gene end by 1 base; junction bases not matched to a gene: 4. The chain's CDR3 is CASSLGWDSNYGYTF. DNA of the CDR3: TGTGCCAGCAGTTTAGGGTGGGACAGTAACTATGGCTACACCTTC.

The V call is TRBV19, the J call TRBJ1-1; D is undetermined. CDR1 is LNHDA, CDR2 SQIVND, per germline (reference sequence). CDR3 length: 13 residues. The V and J ends lost 3 bases and 8 bases respectively, with 13 bases between them. CDR3 nucleotide sequence: TGTGCCAGTAGTATCAGAACCCGGAGGGAAGCTTTCTTT. Translating it yields CASSIRTRREAFF.

The table lists this clone with a count of one. The chain combines TRBV5-4 with TRBJ2-1; TRBD2 matches at 8 bases. The length of the CDR3 is 15 residues. Trimming took 4 bases from V and 6 from J; bases not matched to a gene: 9. Germline V lookup: CDR1 SGHNT, CDR2 YYREEE (reference sequence). CDR3 bases: TGTGCCAGCAGCCCAAGTGGGCGGGGGGCCAATGAGCAGTTCTTC. The encoded protein is CASSPSGRGANEQFF.

This clone appeared once. This sequence joins TRBV7-2 and TRBJ1-3, with D possibly matching TRBD1 (5 bases). The germline V and J ends were trimmed by 7 bases and 4 bases, with 23 bases remaining between them. The CDR3 loop spans 17 amino acids. Germline V gives CDR1 SGHTA, CDR2 FQGNSA. CDR3 in DNA: TGTGCCAGCATCTGGGGGACCGAAGCCCAGTCGGGAAACACCATATATTTT. Its protein is CASIWGTEAQSGNTIYF.

V gene TRBV11-2 combines with J gene TRBJ1-5; 8 bases agree with TRBD1. Germline loops: CDR1 SGHAT, CDR2 FQNNGV. V trimming: 5 bases; J trimming: 5 bases; junction bases outside the gene matches: 5. This CDR3 is 14 amino acids long. The CDR3 sequence is CASSAAGGDQPQHF. CDR3 in DNA: TGTGCCAGCAGCGCCGCAGGGGGCGATCAGCCCCAGCATTTT. The whole variable domain, remainder taken from reference TRBV11-2 and TRBJ1-5, is EAGVAQSPRYKIIEKRQSVAFWCNPISGHATLYWYQQILGQGPKLLIQFQNNGVVDDSQLPKDRFSAERLKGVDSTLKIQPAKLEDSAVYLCASSAAGGDQPQHFGDGTRLSIL.

The V gene is TRBV6-4, the J gene TRBJ2-1, with 8 nucleotides matching TRBD2. This CDR3 is 14 amino acids long. V dropped 2 bases and J dropped 5; count of bases not matched to a gene: 2. Per the germline V gene, CDR1 is MRHNA and CDR2 is SNTAGT. The CDR3 here is CASSDTSGNNEQFF. CDR3 in DNA: TGTGCCAGCAGTGACACTAGCGGAAACAATGAGCAGTTCTTC.

The rearrangement uses TRBV28 and TRBJ2-7; TRBD1 matches 8 bases. V was pared by 4 bases and J by 0 bases, with 5 bases of the junction left unmatched. The length of the CDR3 is 15 residues. Germline V gene lookup returns CDR1 MDHEN and CDR2 SYDVKM. The CDR3 DNA reads as TGTGCCAGCAGTTCGACAGGGGTCAGCTCCTACGAGCAGTACTTC. Translation gives CASSSTGVSSYEQYF.

The V gene is TRBV7-6, the J gene TRBJ2-7, with TRBD1 matching over 7 bases. This CDR3 is built from 14 residues. Germline CDR1 SGHVS, CDR2 FNYEAQ. Germline trimming cut 1 base from V and 5 bases from J; bases unmatched to any gene: 5. As DNA, the CDR3 is TGTGCCAGCAGCTTAGGACAGGGTAGGGACGAGCAGTACTTC. Translating gives CASSLGQGRDEQYF.

The rearrangement links TRBV14 to TRBJ2-2; 7 bases are a match to TRBD2. This CDR3 has 14 residues. J was trimmed by 11 bases and V by 1 base; bases with no gene match: 7. Per germline, CDR1 SGHDN and CDR2 FVKESK. The CDR3 nucleotides are TGTGCCAGCAGCCAAGTACTAGCGAGCACCGAGCTGTTTTTT. Its translation: CASSQVLASTELFF.

The gene calls are TRBV7-2 and TRBJ2-2; 7 bases line up with TRBD1. The CDR3 sequence is 14 residues long. Germline assignment: CDR1 SGHTA and CDR2 FQGNSA. Germline trimming cut 3 bases from V and 6 bases from J; bases unmatched to any gene: 4. CDR3 DNA: TGTGCCAGCAGCTTTAAGGGGGCTTCCGGGGAGCTGTTTTTT. Translating gives CASSFKGASGELFF.